The text below deals with one T cell receptor beta chain. V lost 4 bases to trimming and J lost 4 bases, with 17 bases between them. This CDR3 is 15 amino acids long. Germline lookup yields CDR1 SGHDT and CDR2 YYEEEE. Only in-frame clones appear in the TCRdb table, and some are missing; sequencing was by immunoSEQ multiplex PCR. Of more than 25,000 clones listed, 89% are singletons. The data belong to a study of T cell changes during pregnancy in multiple sclerosis. The input for sequencing was CD8+ T cells from peripheral blood mononuclear cells, taken after pregnancy. The J gene is TRBJ1-2, the V gene TRBV5-6; D gene ambiguous. The TCR sequence derives from a female donor with multiple sclerosis, enrolled in a pregnancy study. This CDR3 reads CASSPEGGGSYGYTF. The CDR3 nucleotides are TGTGCCAGCAGCCCGGAGGGCGGAGGGAGCTATGGCTACACCTTC.